This T cell receptor beta chain was observed in a study of tumor-infiltrating lymphocytes in primary liver carcinoma. A constant-region primer served to make TCR beta cDNA from about 490 ng total RNA. Modified slightly, ARM-PCR produced TCR beta libraries over three nested multiplex PCR rounds. Use of TRBV1-TRBV30 forward primers with a C-beta reverse primer characterized the first two PCR rounds, which lasted about 9 cycles each. TCRdb reprocessed the multiplex PCR reads via MiXCR and lists one record per CDR3 protein. Seen here are tens of thousands of distinct CDR3 sequences, about two thirds observed once, and the top ten hold roughly 13%. Comment on this clonotype: The conserved phenylalanine or tryptophan is not found at the CDR3 terminus, so this likely reflects a read error.

The study co-extracted DNA and RNA from roughly 20-30 mg of unsorted bulk tissue. Each sampled tumor had five separate regions taken from it. The ends lost 4 bases at V and 3 bases at J; junction bases unmatched: 8. The CDR3 runs 14 residues. Germline assignment: CDR1 SQVTM and CDR2 ANQGSEA. The sequenced material came from liver tumor tissue from sampling region 4. This sample's subset: tumor region T4, right-lateral pole. The clonotype originates from a woman in her sixties or seventies with primary liver carcinoma and hepatitis B virus infection. V gene TRBV29-1 combines with J gene TRBJ2-7; 8 bases are a match to TRBD2. CDR3 sequence (DNA): TGCAGCGTTGCTCCGACTAGCGACCACTACGAGCAGTACTAC. Its translation is CSVAPTSDHYEQYY.